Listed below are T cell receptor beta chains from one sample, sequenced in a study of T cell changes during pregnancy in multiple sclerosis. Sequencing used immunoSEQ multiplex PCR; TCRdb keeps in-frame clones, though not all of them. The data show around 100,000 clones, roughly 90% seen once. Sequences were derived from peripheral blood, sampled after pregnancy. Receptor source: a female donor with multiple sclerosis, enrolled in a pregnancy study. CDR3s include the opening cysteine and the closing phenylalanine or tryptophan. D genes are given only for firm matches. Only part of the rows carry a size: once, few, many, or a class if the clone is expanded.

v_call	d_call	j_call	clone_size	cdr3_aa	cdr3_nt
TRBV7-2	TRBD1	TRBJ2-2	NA	CASSFRQGNTGELFF	TGTGCCAGCAGCTTCCGACAGGGAAACACCGGGGAGCTGTTTTTT
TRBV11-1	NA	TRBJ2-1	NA	CASSWSLEQFF	TGTGCCAGCAGCTGGAGTCTGGAGCAGTTCTTC
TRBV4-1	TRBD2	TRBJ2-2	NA	CASSHPSGGVAGELFF	TGCGCCAGCAGCCATCCTAGCGGGGGGGTTGCCGGGGAGCTGTTTTTT
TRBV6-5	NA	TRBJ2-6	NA	CASSIASSGANVLTF	TGTGCCAGCAGTATTGCGTCATCTGGGGCCAACGTCCTGACTTTC
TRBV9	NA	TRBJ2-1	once	CASSPLGGLPPYNEQFF	TGTGCCAGCAGCCCATTGGGGGGGCTTCCCCCTTACAATGAGCAGTTCTTC
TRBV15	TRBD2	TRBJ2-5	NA	CATSSGSGQETQYF	TGTGCCACCAGCAGTGGTAGCGGGCAAGAGACCCAGTACTTC
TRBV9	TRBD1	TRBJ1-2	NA	CASSILTGTGYTF	TGTGCCAGCAGCATACTGACAGGGACTGGCTACACCTTC
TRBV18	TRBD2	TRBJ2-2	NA	CASSPPLAGGSTGELFF	TGTGCCAGCTCACCCCCACTAGCGGGGGGTTCCACCGGGGAGCTGTTTTTT
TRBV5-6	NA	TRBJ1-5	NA	CASSLAGGSNQPQHF	TGTGCCAGCAGCTTGGCGGGAGGAAGCAATCAGCCCCAGCATTTT
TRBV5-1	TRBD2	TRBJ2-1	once	CASMEPSGGNEQFF	TGCGCCAGCATGGAGCCTAGCGGGGGCAATGAGCAGTTCTTC
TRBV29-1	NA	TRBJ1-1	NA	CSVGPNEAFF	TGCAGCGTTGGGCCCAACGAAGCTTTCTTT
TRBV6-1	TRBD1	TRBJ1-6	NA	CASKSTGGIGSPLHF	TGTGCCAGCAAATCGACAGGGGGGATTGGGTCACCCCTCCACTTT
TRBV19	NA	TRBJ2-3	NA	CASSIPRADTDTQYF	TGTGCCAGTAGTATTCCCCGAGCCGACACAGATACGCAGTATTTT
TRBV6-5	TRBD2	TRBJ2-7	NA	CASSPPGGYEQYF	TGTGCCAGCAGTCCGCCGGGGGGCTACGAGCAGTACTTC
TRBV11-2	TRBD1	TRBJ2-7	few	CASSSRDRTYEQYF	TGTGCCAGCAGCTCCCGGGACAGGACCTACGAGCAGTACTTC
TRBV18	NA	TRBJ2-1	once	CASSPSKGNSYNEQFF	TGTGCCAGCTCACCATCTAAGGGGAACTCCTACAATGAGCAGTTCTTC
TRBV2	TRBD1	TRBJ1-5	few	CASSVGQGVFQPQHF	TGTGCCAGCAGCGTGGGACAGGGGGTTTTTCAGCCCCAGCATTTT
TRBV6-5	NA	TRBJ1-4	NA	CASGIRGREKLFF	TGTGCCAGCGGTATACGGGGTAGGGAAAAACTGTTTTTT
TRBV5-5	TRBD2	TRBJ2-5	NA	CASSPWAAGGRETQYF	TGTGCCAGCAGCCCCTGGGCAGCGGGGGGCCGGGAGACCCAGTACTTC
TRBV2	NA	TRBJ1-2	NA	CASRELRQAYGYTF	TGTGCCAGCAGAGAACTAAGACAGGCCTATGGCTACACCTTC
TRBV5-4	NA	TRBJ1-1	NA	CASSLLVGGFTEAFF	TGTGCCAGCAGCTTGCTAGTGGGGGGTTTTACTGAAGCTTTCTTT
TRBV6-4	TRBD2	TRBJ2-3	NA	CASSEAGGGTDTQYF	TGTGCCAGCAGTGAAGCGGGGGGCGGGACAGATACGCAGTATTTT
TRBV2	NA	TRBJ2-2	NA	CASSQDSFTTGELFF	TGTGCCAGCAGTCAAGACAGCTTTACCACCGGGGAGCTGTTTTTT
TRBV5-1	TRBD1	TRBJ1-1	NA	CASSYSGTGNTEAFF	TGCGCCAGCAGCTATTCCGGGACAGGTAACACTGAAGCTTTCTTT
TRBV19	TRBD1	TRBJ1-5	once	CASSIVWDRGPHQPQHF	TGTGCCAGTAGTATCGTGTGGGACAGGGGGCCTCATCAGCCCCAGCATTTT
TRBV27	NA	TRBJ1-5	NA	CASSLRQANQPQHF	TGTGCCAGCAGTCTTAGACAGGCTAATCAGCCCCAGCATTTT
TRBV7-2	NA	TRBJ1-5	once	CASSLALEADQPQHF	TGTGCCAGCAGCTTAGCGCTAGAAGCCGATCAGCCCCAGCATTTT
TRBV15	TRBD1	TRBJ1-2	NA	CATTSGGRFFTF	TGTGCCACCACCTCAGGGGGACGATTTTTCACCTTC
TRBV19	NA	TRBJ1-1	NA	CASSFGGFRGRNTEAFF	TGTGCCAGTAGTTTCGGAGGATTCCGGGGTCGAAACACTGAAGCTTTCTTT
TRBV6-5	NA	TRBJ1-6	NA	CASSYGDAPLHF	TGTGCCAGCAGTTACGGAGACGCACCCCTCCACTTT
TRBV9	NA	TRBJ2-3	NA	CASSANSLLSMITDTQYF	TGTGCCAGCAGCGCCAATTCCCTGCTGAGCATGATCACAGATACGCAGTATTTT
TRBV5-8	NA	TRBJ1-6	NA	CASSLGQERINAPLHF	TGTGCCAGCAGCTTGGGACAGGAGAGGATTAACGCACCCCTCCACTTT
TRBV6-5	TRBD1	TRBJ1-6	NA	CASSYYGTGEVPLHF	TGTGCCAGCAGTTACTATGGGACAGGCGAGGTACCCCTCCACTTT
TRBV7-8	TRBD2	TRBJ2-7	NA	CASSSGGAGGYEQYF	TGTGCCAGTTCTAGCGGGGGGGCCGGTGGATACGAGCAGTACTTC
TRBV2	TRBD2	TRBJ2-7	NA	CASMGTGGLIYEQYF	TGTGCCAGCATGGGTACGGGGGGACTAATCTACGAGCAGTACTTC
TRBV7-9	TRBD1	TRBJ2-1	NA	CASSPPGQGRFF	TGTGCCAGCAGCCCCCCGGGACAGGGTAGGTTCTTC
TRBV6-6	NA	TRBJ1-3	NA	CASSYYSGTGNTIYF	TGTGCCAGCAGTTACTATTCAGGGACTGGAAACACCATATATTTT
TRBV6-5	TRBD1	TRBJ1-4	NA	CASSRGQGRDEKLFF	TGTGCCAGCAGCCGCGGACAGGGGAGGGATGAAAAACTGTTTTTT
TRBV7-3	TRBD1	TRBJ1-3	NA	CASSPSQGASSGNTIYF	TGTGCCAGCAGCCCCTCACAGGGGGCCTCATCTGGAAACACCATATATTTT
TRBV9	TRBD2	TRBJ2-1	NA	CASSVGWGGEDEQFF	TGTGCCAGCAGTGTCGGGTGGGGGGGGGAGGATGAGCAGTTCTTC
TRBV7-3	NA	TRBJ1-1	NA	CASSLNSLNTEAFF	TGTGCCAGCAGCTTAAACAGCCTAAACACTGAAGCTTTCTTT
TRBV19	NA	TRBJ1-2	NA	CASSTGDHGYTF	TGTGCCAGTAGTACAGGGGACCATGGCTACACCTTC
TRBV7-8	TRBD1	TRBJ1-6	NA	CASSDVTGADRGTPLHF	TGTGCCAGCAGCGACGTAACAGGGGCCGATCGTGGGACACCCCTCCACTTT
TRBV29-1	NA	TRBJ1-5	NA	CSAQQSSNQPQHF	TGCAGCGCACAACAGTCTAGCAATCAGCCCCAGCATTTT
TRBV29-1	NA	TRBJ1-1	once	CSAGGRAHTEAFF	TGCAGCGCGGGGGGCAGGGCCCACACTGAAGCTTTCTTT
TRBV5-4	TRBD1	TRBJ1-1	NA	CASSPSSGTGIWNTEAFF	TGTGCCAGCAGCCCTTCATCCGGGACAGGGATTTGGAACACTGAAGCTTTCTTT
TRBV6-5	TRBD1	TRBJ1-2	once	CASALEGGPSGGYTF	TGTGCCAGCGCTCTCGAAGGGGGCCCATCTGGGGGCTACACCTTC
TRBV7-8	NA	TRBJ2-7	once	CASSLQEGYEQYF	TGTGCCAGCAGCTTACAGGAAGGCTACGAGCAGTACTTC
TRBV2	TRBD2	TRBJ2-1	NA	CASSVELAGQFF	TGTGCCAGCAGTGTGGAACTAGCGGGGCAGTTCTTC
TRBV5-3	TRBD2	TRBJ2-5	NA	CARSLGASGGLYQETQYF	TGTGCCAGAAGCTTGGGGGCTAGCGGGGGGCTGTACCAAGAGACCCAGTACTTC